The clone carrying this T cell receptor beta chain was counted only a few times. The germline V gene has CDR1 KGHSH and CDR2 LQKENI. There are 14 residues in the CDR3. Trimming took off 0 bases at V and 5 bases at J, with 11 bases between the two ends. This entry belongs to a study of blood T cell repertoires in COVID-19. Study details: COVID-19 samples collected from the United States, Italy and Spain covered acute and convalescent phases. From T cells, B-cell-depleted T cells, or PBMCs came the material, which was cDNA or gDNA.

Source study methods: Reference gene primers were amplified, and this amplification served to estimate nucleated cell counts. Some clones are missing from TCRdb's copy, which holds only in-frame ones; the method was immunoSEQ multiplex PCR. V, J and clone size are taken as reported in that table, and D and trimming were inferred from the DNA itself. The sample shows more than 55,000 clones, less than 80% of them seen only once. The sequence was obtained from a human donor in a cohort sampled during active COVID-19. The material sequenced was peripheral blood. V gene TRBV18 combines with J gene TRBJ2-7, with a tentative D call TRBD1 (6 bases). CDR3 nucleotide sequence: TGTGCCAGCTCACCACCGAACAGGGAGAACGAGCAGTACTTC. It yields the protein CASSPPNRENEQYF.